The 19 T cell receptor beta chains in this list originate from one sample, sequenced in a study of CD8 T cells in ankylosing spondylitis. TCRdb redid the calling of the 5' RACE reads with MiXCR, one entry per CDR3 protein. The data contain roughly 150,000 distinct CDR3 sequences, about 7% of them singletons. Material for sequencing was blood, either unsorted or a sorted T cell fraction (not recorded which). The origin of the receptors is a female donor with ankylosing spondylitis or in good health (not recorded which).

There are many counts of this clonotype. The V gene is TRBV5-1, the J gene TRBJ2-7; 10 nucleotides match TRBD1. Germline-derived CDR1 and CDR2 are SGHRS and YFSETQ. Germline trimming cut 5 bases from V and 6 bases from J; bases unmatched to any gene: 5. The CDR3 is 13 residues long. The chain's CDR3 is CASSGTGVSEQYF. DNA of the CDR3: TGCGCCAGCAGTGGGACAGGGGTATCCGAGCAGTACTTC.

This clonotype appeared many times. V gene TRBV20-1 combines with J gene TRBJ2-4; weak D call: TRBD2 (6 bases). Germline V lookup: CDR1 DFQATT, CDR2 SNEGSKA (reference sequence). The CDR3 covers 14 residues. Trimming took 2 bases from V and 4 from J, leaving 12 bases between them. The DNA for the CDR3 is TGCAGTGCTAGACCGGGACTTTCGAAAAACATTCAGTACTTC. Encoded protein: CSARPGLSKNIQYF.

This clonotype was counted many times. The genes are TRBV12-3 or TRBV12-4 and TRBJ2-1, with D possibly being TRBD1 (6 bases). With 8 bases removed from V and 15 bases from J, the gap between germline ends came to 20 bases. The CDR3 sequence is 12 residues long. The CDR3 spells CASSTGYNEGFF. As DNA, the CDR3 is TGTGCCAGCTCGACAGGCTACAATGAGGGGTTCTTC.

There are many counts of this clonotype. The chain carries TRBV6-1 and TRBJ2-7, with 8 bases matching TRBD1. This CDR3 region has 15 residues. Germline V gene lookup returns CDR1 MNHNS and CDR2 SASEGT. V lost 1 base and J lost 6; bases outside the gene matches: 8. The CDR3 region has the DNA TGTGCCAGCAGTGAAGGCAAACAGGGGGTACGCGAGCAGTACTTC. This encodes CASSEGKQGVREQYF.

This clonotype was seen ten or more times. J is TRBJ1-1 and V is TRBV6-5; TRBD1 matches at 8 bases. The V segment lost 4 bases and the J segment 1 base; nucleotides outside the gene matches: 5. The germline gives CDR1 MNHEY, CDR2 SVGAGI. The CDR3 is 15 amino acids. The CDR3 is CASSSNRGRNTEAFF. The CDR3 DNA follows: TGTGCCAGCAGTTCGAACAGGGGGAGGAACACTGAAGCTTTCTTT.

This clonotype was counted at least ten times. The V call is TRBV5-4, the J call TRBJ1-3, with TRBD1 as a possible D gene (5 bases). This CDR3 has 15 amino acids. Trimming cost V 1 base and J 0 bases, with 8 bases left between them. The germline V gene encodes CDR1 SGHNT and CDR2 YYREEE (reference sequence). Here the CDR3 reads CASSLRGVSGNTIYF. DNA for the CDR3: TGTGCCAGCAGCTTGCGGGGCGTCTCTGGAAACACCATATATTTT.

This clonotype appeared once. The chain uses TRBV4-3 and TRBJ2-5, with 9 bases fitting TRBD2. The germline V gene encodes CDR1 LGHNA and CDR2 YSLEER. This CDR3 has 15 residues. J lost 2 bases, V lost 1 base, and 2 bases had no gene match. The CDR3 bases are TGCGCCAGCAGCCAAGGGGCGGGGGGGCAAGAGACCCAGTACTTC. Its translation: CASSQGAGGQETQYF.

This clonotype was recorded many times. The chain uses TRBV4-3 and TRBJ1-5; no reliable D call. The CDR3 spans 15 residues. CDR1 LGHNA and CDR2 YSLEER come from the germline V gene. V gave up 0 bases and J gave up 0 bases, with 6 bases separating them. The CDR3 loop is CASSQESYSNQPQHF. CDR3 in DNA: TGCGCCAGCAGCCAAGAGAGTTATAGCAATCAGCCCCAGCATTTT.

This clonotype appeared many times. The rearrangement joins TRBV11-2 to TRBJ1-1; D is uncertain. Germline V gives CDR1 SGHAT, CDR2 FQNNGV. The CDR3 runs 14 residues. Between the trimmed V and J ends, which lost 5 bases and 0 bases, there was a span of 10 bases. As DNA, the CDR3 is TGTGCCAGCAGCGTCCGACCCGTGAACACTGAAGCTTTCTTT. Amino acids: CASSVRPVNTEAFF.

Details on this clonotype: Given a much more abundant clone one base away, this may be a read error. The CDR3: CASSLSGFNEQLF. In DNA, the CDR3 is TGCGCCAGCAGCTTGTCCGGTTTCAATGAGCAGCTCTTC. The J gene is TRBJ2-1, the V gene TRBV5-1; D is unclear. Germline V gene lookup returns CDR1 SGHRS and CDR2 YFSETQ. The CDR3 has 13 residues.

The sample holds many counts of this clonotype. The CDR3 spells CSASEPSYNSPLHF. The CDR3, as DNA: TGCAGTGCTAGCGAACCCTCCTATAATTCACCCCTCCACTTT. The chain employs TRBV20-1 and TRBJ1-6; no firm D call. Per germline, CDR1 DFQATT and CDR2 SNEGSKA (reference sequence). V shed 3 bases and J shed 0 bases, with 6 bases lying between them. The CDR3 has 14 residues.

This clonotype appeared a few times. The CDR3 nucleotides read TGTGCCTTTGCGGGGACAGGGGTTGGTAATGAGCAGTTCTTC. Residues: CAFAGTGVGNEQFF. The rearrangement uses TRBV30 and TRBJ2-1; 10 nucleotides align to TRBD1. The CDR3 has 14 residues. Germline V gene sequence: CDR1 GTSNPN, CDR2 SVGIG (reference sequence). V lost 7 bases, J lost 7 bases, and 10 bases stayed unmatched.

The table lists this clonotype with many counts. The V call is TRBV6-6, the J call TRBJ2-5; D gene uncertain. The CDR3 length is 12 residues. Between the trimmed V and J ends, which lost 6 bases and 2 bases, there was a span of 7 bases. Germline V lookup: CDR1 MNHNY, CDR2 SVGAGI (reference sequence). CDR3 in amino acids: CASSPLQETQYF. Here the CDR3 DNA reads TGTGCCAGCAGCCCCCTACAAGAGACCCAGTACTTC.

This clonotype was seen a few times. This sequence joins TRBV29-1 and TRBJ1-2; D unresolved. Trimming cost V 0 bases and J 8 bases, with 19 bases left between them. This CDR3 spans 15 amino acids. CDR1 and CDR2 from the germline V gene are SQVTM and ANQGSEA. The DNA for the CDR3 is TGCAGCGTTGAAGAGTGGCCGGGGAAAAATGGGGGCTACACCTTC. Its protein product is CSVEEWPGKNGGYTF.

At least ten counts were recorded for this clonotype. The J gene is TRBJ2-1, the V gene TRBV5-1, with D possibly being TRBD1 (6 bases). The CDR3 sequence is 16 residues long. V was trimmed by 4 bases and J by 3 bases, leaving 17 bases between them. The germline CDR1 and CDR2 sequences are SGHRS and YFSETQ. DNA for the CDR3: TGCGCCAGCAGCCCGGCGGTGGGGGCGAACTACAATGAGCAGTTCTTC. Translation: CASSPAVGANYNEQFF.

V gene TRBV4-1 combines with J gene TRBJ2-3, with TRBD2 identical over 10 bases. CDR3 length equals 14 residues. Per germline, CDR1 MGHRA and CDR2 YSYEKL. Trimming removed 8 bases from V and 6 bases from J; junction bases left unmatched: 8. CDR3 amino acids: CASRRAGGRDTQYF. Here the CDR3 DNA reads TGCGCCAGCCGAAGAGCGGGGGGGCGGGATACGCAGTATTTT.

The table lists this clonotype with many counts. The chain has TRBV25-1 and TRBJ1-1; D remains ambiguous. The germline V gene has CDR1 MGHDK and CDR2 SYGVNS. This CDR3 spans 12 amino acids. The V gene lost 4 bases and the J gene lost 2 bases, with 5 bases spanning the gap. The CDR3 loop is CASSGVNTEAFF. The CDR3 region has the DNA TGTGCCAGCAGTGGGGTTAACACTGAAGCTTTCTTT.

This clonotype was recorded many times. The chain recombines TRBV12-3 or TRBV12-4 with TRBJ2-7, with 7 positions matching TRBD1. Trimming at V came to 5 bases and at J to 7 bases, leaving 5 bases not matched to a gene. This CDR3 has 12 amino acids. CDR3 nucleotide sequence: TGTGCCAGCAGTACAGGGGTCGGAGAGCAGTACTTC. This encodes CASSTGVGEQYF.

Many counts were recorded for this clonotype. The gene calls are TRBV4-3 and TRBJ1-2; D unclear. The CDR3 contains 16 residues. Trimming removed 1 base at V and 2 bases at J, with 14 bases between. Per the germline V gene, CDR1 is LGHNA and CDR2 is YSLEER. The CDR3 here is CASSQAADELNYGYTF. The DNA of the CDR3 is TGCGCCAGCAGCCAAGCGGCGGACGAACTAAACTATGGCTACACCTTC.